Listed below are T cell receptor beta chains from one sample, sequenced in a study of early T cells in non-severe SARS-CoV-2 infection. TCRdb re-called the 5' RACE reads with MiXCR, one entry per CDR3 protein. Altogether around 61,000 distinct CDR3 sequences are present, about 10% being singletons, with the ten largest covering 1.7%. Material: whole blood. The receptors derive from an adult who was a healthcare worker with PCR-confirmed SARS-CoV-2 infection or an uninfected control (not recorded which). Both conserved end residues are part of each CDR3. A D gene is named only where the DNA matches it firmly. Size tells how often a clone was seen (once, few, many) or the class of an expanded clone, and some rows leave it out.

size: few; V: TRBV3-1; J: TRBJ2-7; D: -; DNA: TGTGCCAGCAGCCAAAGGGGGAGCTCCTACGAGCAGTACTTC; CDR3: CASSQRGSSYEQYF
size: -; V: TRBV5-1; J: TRBJ2-7; D: -; DNA: TGCGCCAGCAGCTTGGGCAGCACTACCTACGAGCAGTACTTC; CDR3: CASSLGSTTYEQYF
size: many; V: TRBV27; J: TRBJ2-3; D: -; DNA: TGTGCCAGCAGTTGGGCCGGTACGCAGTATTTT; CDR3: CASSWAGTQYF
size: many; V: TRBV20-1; J: TRBJ2-5; D: TRBD2; DNA: TGCAGTGCTAGTCGTCGGGGGGGCCTAGAGACCCAGTACTTC; CDR3: CSASRRGGLETQYF
size: many; V: TRBV15; J: TRBJ1-1; D: -; DNA: TGTGCCACCAGCAGATCCGGGGTGATCACTGAAGCTTTCTTT; CDR3: CATSRSGVITEAFF
size: -; V: TRBV6-1; J: TRBJ1-3; D: -; DNA: TGTGCCACCCGGACTGCTGGAAACACCATATATTTT; CDR3: CATRTAGNTIYF
size: few; V: TRBV2; J: TRBJ2-7; D: -; DNA: TGTGCCAGCAGTGAAACCAGATACGAGCAGTACTTC; CDR3: CASSETRYEQYF
size: many; V: TRBV10-1; J: TRBJ2-7; D: -; DNA: TGCGCCAGCAGGTACCGTCGTGCCGAGCAGTACTTC; CDR3: CASRYRRAEQYF
size: many; V: TRBV18; J: TRBJ1-5; D: TRBD1; DNA: TGTGCCAGCTCACCCCTTGGAGGGGGCATTCAGCCCCAGCATTTT; CDR3: CASSPLGGGIQPQHF
size: few; V: TRBV10-1; J: TRBJ2-1; D: -; DNA: TGCGCCAGCAGGTGGGTAGCGCTTGAGCAGTTCTTC; CDR3: CASRWVALEQFF
size: -; V: TRBV29-1; J: TRBJ2-7; D: -; DNA: TGCAGCGTTGCGGTGAGGGTAGGCGACGAGCAGTACTTC; CDR3: CSVAVRVGDEQYF
size: -; V: TRBV6-5; J: TRBJ2-3; D: TRBD2; DNA: TGTGCCAGCAGTCCCACTAGCGGGGGACCCTATACGCAGTATTTT; CDR3: CASSPTSGGPYTQYF
size: many; V: TRBV12-3/TRBV12-4; J: TRBJ2-1; D: TRBD1; DNA: TGTGCCAGCAGCGATCCGGACAGGGTCCATGAGCAGTTCTTC; CDR3: CASSDPDRVHEQFF
size: many; V: TRBV7-9; J: TRBJ2-1; D: TRBD2; DNA: TGTGCCAGCAGCTCTGGGACTAGCGCCAATGAGCAGTTCTTC; CDR3: CASSSGTSANEQFF
size: many; V: TRBV5-4; J: TRBJ1-2; D: -; DNA: TGTGCCAGCAGCTCTCCTTCAGCAGGGGCCCATGGCTACACCTTC; CDR3: CASSSPSAGAHGYTF
size: few; V: TRBV30; J: TRBJ2-5; D: -; DNA: TGTGCCTGGAGTGTACGCGGGGGCCTGAAAGAGACCCAGTACTTC; CDR3: CAWSVRGGLKETQYF
size: many; V: TRBV29-1; J: TRBJ2-7; D: TRBD1; DNA: TGCAGCGTAACAGGGGGACCCTACGAGCAGTACTTC; CDR3: CSVTGGPYEQYF
size: -; V: TRBV29-1; J: TRBJ1-4; D: -; DNA: TGCAGCGTTGGCAGGGCGGGGGAAAAACTGTTTTTT; CDR3: CSVGRAGEKLFF
size: few; V: TRBV6-2/TRBV6-3; J: TRBJ2-3; D: -; DNA: TGTGCCAGCAGGGACAGCACAGATACGCAGTATTTT; CDR3: CASRDSTDTQYF
size: many; V: TRBV3-1; J: TRBJ2-3; D: TRBD1; DNA: TGTGCCAGCAGGCAATGGACAGGGAGCACAGATACGCAGTATTTT; CDR3: CASRQWTGSTDTQYF
size: many; V: TRBV4-3; J: TRBJ2-2; D: -; DNA: TGCGCCAGCAGCCAAGATTTGGGGGATGGATACACCGGGGAGCTGTTTTTT; CDR3: CASSQDLGDGYTGELFF
size: many; V: TRBV5-4; J: TRBJ2-5; D: TRBD2; DNA: TGTGCCAGCAGCTTGGATCCACTAGCGGAGACCCAGTACTTC; CDR3: CASSLDPLAETQYF
size: many; V: TRBV7-2; J: TRBJ2-2; D: TRBD1; DNA: TGTGCCAGCGAAGGGCAGGGGGCGCCCGGGGAGCTGTTTTTT; CDR3: CASEGQGAPGELFF
size: -; V: TRBV2; J: TRBJ1-1; D: -; DNA: TGTGCCAGCAGGAGGGAACGGCAAGGGGACACTGAAGCTTTCTTT; CDR3: CASRRERQGDTEAFF
size: many; V: TRBV12-3/TRBV12-4; J: TRBJ2-2; D: -; DNA: TGTGCCAGCAGGTACGGAGGGACTACCGGGGAGCTGTTTTTT; CDR3: CASRYGGTTGELFF
size: many; V: TRBV6-6; J: TRBJ1-5; D: TRBD1; DNA: TGTGCCAGCAGTTACTCTAGGGACAGAGTGGCCAATCAGCCCCAGCATTTT; CDR3: CASSYSRDRVANQPQHF
size: many; V: TRBV5-4; J: TRBJ1-1; D: -; DNA: TGTGCCAGCAGCTCCGGACCCCTAATAAACACTGAAGCTTTCTTT; CDR3: CASSSGPLINTEAFF
size: few; V: TRBV12-5; J: TRBJ2-1; D: -; DNA: TGTGCTAGTGGTATAGATCGCAATGAGCAGTTCTTC; CDR3: CASGIDRNEQFF
size: many; V: TRBV19; J: TRBJ1-5; D: -; DNA: TGTGCCAGTAGTATATACAGCTATAGCAATCAGCCCCAGCATTTT; CDR3: CASSIYSYSNQPQHF
size: many; V: TRBV6-1; J: TRBJ1-1; D: -; DNA: TGTGCCAGCAGTGAGACCGCTAACACTGAAGCTTTCTTT; CDR3: CASSETANTEAFF
size: few; V: TRBV7-3; J: TRBJ1-4; D: -; DNA: -; CDR3: CASSPHTGTAKNCFF
size: few; V: TRBV3-1; J: TRBJ2-3; D: TRBD2; DNA: TGTGCCAGCAGCCAAATCCCTAGCGGGGGCACAGATACGCAGTATTTT; CDR3: CASSQIPSGGTDTQYF
size: -; V: TRBV30; J: TRBJ2-3; D: -; DNA: TGTGCCTGGATGGGGCCAGTTACGCAGTATTTT; CDR3: CAWMGPVTQYF
size: many; V: TRBV5-1; J: TRBJ1-2; D: -; DNA: TGCGCCAGCAGCCGGGACATGCATGGCTACACCTTC; CDR3: CASSRDMHGYTF
size: -; V: TRBV13; J: TRBJ1-2; D: TRBD1; DNA: TGTGCCAGCAGCCACCAGGACAGGGGGCGTGGGTATGGCTACACCTTC; CDR3: CASSHQDRGRGYGYTF
size: few; V: TRBV5-1; J: TRBJ1-2; D: TRBD1; DNA: TGCGCCAGCAGCTTACAGGGGGCCCCTGGCTACACCTTC; CDR3: CASSLQGAPGYTF
size: many; V: TRBV24-1; J: TRBJ2-3; D: TRBD1; DNA: TGTGCCACCAGAGGGGACAGAAGCACAGATACGCAGTATTTT; CDR3: CATRGDRSTDTQYF
size: -; V: TRBV7-9; J: TRBJ1-6; D: -; DNA: TGTGCCAGCAGCTCCACCCGTAATTCACCCCTCCACTTT; CDR3: CASSSTRNSPLHF
size: few; V: TRBV3-1; J: TRBJ2-5; D: -; DNA: TGTGCCAGCAGCCAAGAAACCGGGCCCCAAGAGACCCAGTACTTC; CDR3: CASSQETGPQETQYF
size: few; V: TRBV28; J: TRBJ2-3; D: -; DNA: TGTGCCAGCAGTTTTTCCCCCCTCCAAAGCACAGATACGCAGTATTTT; CDR3: CASSFSPLQSTDTQYF
size: many; V: TRBV11-2; J: TRBJ1-5; D: -; DNA: TGTGCCAGCAGCTTAGATCCCAAAGGACGTTATCGGCGCAATCAGCCCCAGCATTTT; CDR3: CASSLDPKGRYRRNQPQHF